This TCR beta chain was observed in a study of T cell responses to AZD1222 COVID-19 vaccine. General study results and limits: Seropositive at baseline were only six or seven AZD1222 recipients. Donors were largely white British and mainly female; clonal diversity was possibly underestimated. Close to half of all spike-specific TCRs reportedly target regions of the variants that are unmutated. Repertoire sampling happened only post peak T cell response.

The germline V gene has CDR1 SGHDN and CDR2 FVKESK. The CDR3 is 16 residues long. The germline V and J ends were trimmed by 4 bases and 4 bases, with 20 bases remaining between them. Clones were read by immunoSEQ multiplex PCR, and TCRdb kept only the in-frame ones, dropping some. The repertoire holds about 130,000 clones, with roughly 90% as singletons. A note on this clone: Its antigen is undetermined.

The sample in question was peripheral blood, obtained on day 0 of AZD1222 vaccination. The gene calls are TRBV14 and TRBJ2-7; D perhaps matches TRBD2 (6 bases). This receptor was taken from an adult in good health. Here the CDR3 DNA reads TGTGCCAGCAGCCGGACCGGACTCTTGGCGGGATACGAGCAGTACTTC. This sequence encodes CASSRTGLLAGYEQYF.